This T cell receptor (beta chain) originates from a study of spatial heterogeneity in lung cancer. One entry per CDR3 protein, called by TCRdb with MiXCR from the 5' RACE reads. The data show about 1,000 distinct CDR3 sequences, about 46% seen once. This clonotype was detected a few times. Since the library was made to target alpha chains, this beta chain is a stray read and its abundance is not meaningful. CDR1 is SGHNT and CDR2 is YYREEE in the germline V gene (reference sequence). After removal of 7 bases from V and 4 bases from J, the junction contained 13 bases not matched to a gene. The CDR3 sequence is 15 residues long. Time point described: sample taken at primary tumor resection. Unsorted whole RNA from tumor, nontumor lung or frozen PBMC underwent sequencing.

This chain uses TRBV5-4 with TRBJ2-7; the match to TRBD1 covers 8 bases. The sample in question was PBMCs, obtained at surgery. The TCR comes from a male donor with early-stage non-small cell lung cancer. CDR3 amino acids: CASAVRGQGRYEQYF. The CDR3 coding sequence is TGTGCCAGCGCCGTGAGAGGACAGGGAAGGTACGAGCAGTACTTC.